These 12 T cell receptor beta chains were all obtained from the same sample, sequenced in a study of blood T cell repertoires in COVID-19. Method: immunoSEQ multiplex PCR; TCRdb's copy keeps in-frame clones and lacks some. The sample holds about 220,000 clones, around three quarters seen once. The sample consisted of peripheral blood. Receptors originate from a woman aged 70-85 years with acute or convalescent COVID-19.

The chain employs TRBV23-1 and TRBJ2-7, with TRBD2 as a possible D gene (5 bases). TRBV23-1 is identified as an open reading frame with a role that is uncertain. Trimming pared 7 bases from V and 3 bases from J, leaving 10 bases between. This CDR3 spans 12 amino acids. For the CDR3, the DNA is TGCGCCAGCACGGGGATCCACTACGAGCAGTACGTC. Its protein product is CASTGIHYEQYV.

This clone was picked up one time. The V gene is TRBV29-1, the J gene TRBJ2-3; the match to TRBD2 covers 10 bases. In germline, CDR1 is SQVTM, CDR2 ANQGSEA. The CDR3 is made up of 14 amino acids. Trimming took 6 bases from V and 0 from J; bases not matched to a gene: 3. The CDR3: CSVGTSVSTDTQYF. CDR3 coding DNA: TGCAGCGTCGGGACTAGCGTAAGCACAGATACGCAGTATTTT.

V usage is TRBV9 and J usage is TRBJ2-5, with 10 nucleotides matching TRBD2. The junction had 9 bases not matched to a gene; V was cut back by 0 bases and J by 4 bases. The CDR3 has 17 residues. CDR1 is SGDLS and CDR2 is YYNGEE in the germline V gene. The CDR3 nucleotides read TGTGCCAGCAGCGTAGGAGCTAGCGGGGGACCAGGAGAGACCCAGTACTTC. Translated, it gives CASSVGASGGPGETQYF.

This chain connects TRBV7-8 to TRBJ2-7; 10 bases align to TRBD2. V lost 4 bases and J lost 6; bases outside the gene matches: 6. This CDR3 has 14 residues. Germline V gene data show CDR1 as SGHVS and CDR2 as FQNEAQ. The CDR3, as DNA: TGTGCCAGCAGCTCAGCGGGGGGGCCCGGCGAGCAGTACGTC. As protein: CASSSAGGPGEQYV.

This rearrangement joins TRBV19 to TRBJ2-3; 10 bases fit TRBD2. J was trimmed by 6 bases and V by 3 bases; bases with no gene match: 0. Germline V lookup: CDR1 LNHDA, CDR2 SQIVND (reference sequence). This CDR3 has 13 residues. The CDR3 DNA follows: TGTGCCAGTAGTATGGGACTAGCGGATACGCAGTATTTT. Amino acids: CASSMGLADTQYF.

The chain carries TRBV27 and TRBJ2-3; weak D call: TRBD2 (5 bases). The CDR3 runs to 16 residues. V lost 3 bases to trimming and J lost 6 bases, with 19 bases between them. Germline V gene data show CDR1 as MNHEY and CDR2 as SMNVEV (reference sequence). The CDR3 spells CASSLVWTGNVDTQYF. DNA for the CDR3: TGTGCCAGCAGTTTGGTGTGGACGGGGAACGTTGATACGCAGTATTTT.

V and J are TRBV7-2 and TRBJ1-5; 8 bases are a match to TRBD1. CDR1 is SGHTA, CDR2 FQGNSA, per germline. Losses at the gene ends were 4 bases for V and 6 bases for J; bases not matched to a gene: 8. The CDR3 runs to 15 residues. CDR3 sequence: CASSSGQGGTQPQHF. CDR3 DNA sequence: TGTGCCAGCAGCTCCGGACAGGGAGGTACTCAGCCCCAGCATTTT.

This clone was observed a few times. The genes are TRBV7-2 and TRBJ2-3; 10 nucleotides match TRBD2. Trimming cost V 4 bases and J 2 bases; bases outside gene matches: 3. This CDR3 has 15 amino acids. Looked up from germline, CDR1 is SGHTA and CDR2 is FQGNSA. For the CDR3, the DNA is TGTGCCAGCAGCTCGAGCGGGGGGGACACAGATACGCAGTATTTT. It codes for CASSSSGGDTDTQYF.

The V and J genes are TRBV18 and TRBJ2-7; 10 bases match TRBD1. Germline V gives CDR1 KGHSH, CDR2 LQKENI. Germline trimming cut 3 bases from V and 5 bases from J; bases unmatched to any gene: 7. The CDR3 is 15 amino acids. The CDR3 sequence: CASSPIPGQGNEQYF. The CDR3 DNA is TGTGCCAGCTCACCCATACCGGGACAGGGGAACGAGCAGTACTTC.

This clone was counted once. The V call is TRBV2, the J call TRBJ1-4, with D maybe TRBD1 (5 bases). CDR1 and CDR2 (germline): SNHLY, FYNNEI. V was shortened by 6 bases and J by 8 bases, with 16 bases between the two germline ends. The CDR3 covers 14 residues. CDR3 in DNA: TGTGCCAGCAGCGCAAGGGACGGGGGGGAAAAACTGTTTTTT. Residues: CASSARDGGEKLFF.

The chain uses TRBV9 and TRBJ1-2; 7 bases are shared with TRBD1. Trimming cost V 0 bases and J 2 bases; bases outside gene matches: 4. CDR1 and CDR2 (germline): SGDLS, YYNGEE. The CDR3 contains 15 residues. The CDR3 DNA is TGTGCCAGCAGCGTAGGACAGGGAGACAACTATGGCTACACCTTC. Amino acid sequence: CASSVGQGDNYGYTF.

This sequence joins TRBV19 and TRBJ1-5; D ambiguous. The CDR3 runs 13 residues. Germline V gives CDR1 LNHDA, CDR2 SQIVND (reference sequence). The V gene lost 7 bases and the J gene lost 5 bases, with 12 bases spanning the gap. The CDR3 here is CASTQGGDQPQHF. The DNA for the CDR3 is TGTGCCAGTACCCAAGGCGGGGATCAGCCCCAGCATTTT.